These T cell receptor beta chains were read from a single sample in a study of cytomegalovirus exposure and HLA in healthy donors. Sequenced by immunoSEQ multiplex PCR; TCRdb stores in-frame clones only, minus some. The sample lists around 130,000 clones, around 76% occurring once. What was sequenced was PBMCs. The receptors were sampled from a woman between 50 and 59 years old in good health and CMV-seronegative. Both conserved end residues are part of each CDR3. The D gene is left open where the match is weak. For some rows the clone size is stated as once, few or many, or as a class when expanded; others skip it.

TRBV6-5,TRBD2,-,TRBJ2-1,CASSYSAGGGINEQFF,TGTGCCAGCAGTTACTCGGCGGGAGGGGGAATCAATGAGCAGTTCTTC
TRBV6-5,TRBD1,-,TRBJ2-4,CASSATGAKNIQYF,TGTGCCAGCAGCGCGACAGGGGCGAAAAACATTCAGTACTTC
TRBV5-1,TRBD2,-,TRBJ2-2,CASSLTSGWSTGELFF,TGCGCCAGCAGCTTGACTAGCGGGTGGAGTACCGGGGAGCTGTTTTTT
TRBV6-5,-,-,TRBJ2-2,CASRRVGQGNGELFF,TGTGCCAGCAGAAGGGTAGGGCAGGGGAACGGGGAGCTGTTTTTT
TRBV7-6,TRBD1,-,TRBJ2-4,CASSLTIRDRGAKNIQYF,TGTGCCAGCAGCTTAACCATCCGGGACAGGGGGGCCAAAAACATTCAGTACTTC
TRBV6-5,TRBD1,-,TRBJ1-2,CASSYQGVGTVYGYPF,TGTGCCAGCAGTTATCAAGGGGTTGGGACAGTCTATGGCTACCCCTTC
TRBV4-3,TRBD1,-,TRBJ1-2,CASSQETSRLGQGDHGYTF,TGCGCCAGCAGCCAAGAAACATCCCGTCTGGGACAGGGGGACCATGGCTACACCTTC
TRBV19,-,-,TRBJ1-5,CASSIAGGLNQPQHF,TGTGCCAGTAGTATAGCGGGGGGACTGAATCAGCCCCAGCATTTT
TRBV5-4,-,-,TRBJ1-1,CASSLYYNRNTEAFF,TGTGCCAGCAGCTTGTATTACAACAGGAACACTGAAGCTTTCTTT
TRBV6-1,TRBD2,once,TRBJ2-5,CASSEGLAGSAETQYF,TGTGCCAGCAGTGAGGGACTAGCGGGGAGTGCAGAGACCCAGTACTTC
TRBV5-4,TRBD2,-,TRBJ2-5,CASSLVGGQAETQYF,TGTGCCAGCAGCTTGGTGGGAGGGCAGGCGGAGACCCAGTACTTC
TRBV5-1,TRBD1,-,TRBJ1-1,CASSSFGTESTTEAFF,TGCGCCAGCAGCTCATTTGGGACAGAGAGTACCACTGAAGCTTTCTTT
TRBV15,TRBD2,-,TRBJ2-7,CATSRGGTSYPYEQYF,TGTGCCACCAGCCGGGGGGGGACTAGTTACCCCTACGAGCAGTACTTC
TRBV7-8,TRBD2,-,TRBJ2-5,CASSVTSGSQETQYF,TGTGCCAGCAGCGTGACTAGCGGGAGCCAAGAGACCCAGTACTTC
TRBV6-1,TRBD2,once,TRBJ2-1,CASSGLAGNNEQFF,TGTGCCAGCTCGGGACTAGCGGGCAACAATGAGCAGTTCTTC
TRBV19,TRBD2,-,TRBJ2-4,CASSELAGLRDIQYF,TGTGCCAGTAGCGAACTAGCGGGACTTCGGGACATTCAGTACTTC
TRBV29-1,-,-,TRBJ2-7,CSVGRAGYEQYF,TGCAGCGTTGGACGGGCGGGCTACGAGCAGTACTTC
TRBV10-2,TRBD2,few,TRBJ2-1,CASSEEGGLSRNEQFF,TGCGCCAGCAGTGAAGAGGGAGGGTTGTCCCGCAATGAGCAGTTCTTC
TRBV5-1,-,-,TRBJ2-7,CASSSPRREPYEQYF,TGCGCCAGCAGCTCCCCTAGGCGGGAACCCTACGAGCAGTACTTC
TRBV9,TRBD2,once,TRBJ2-1,CASSAGTSSGEQFF,TGTGCCAGCAGCGCCGGGACTAGCTCTGGTGAGCAGTTCTTC
TRBV7-2,-,-,TRBJ2-3,CASSLASTGDTQYF,TGTGCCAGCAGCTTAGCCTCTACCGGGGATACGCAGTATTTT
TRBV27,TRBD1,few,TRBJ2-1,CASSLEARRGQGPRSYNEQFF,TGTGCCAGCAGTTTAGAGGCACGTAGAGGACAGGGTCCTCGGTCCTACAATGAGCAGTTCTTC
TRBV19,-,few,TRBJ2-7,CASSIKGTGIRSYEQYF,TGTGCCAGTAGTATTAAAGGTACAGGGATAAGATCCTACGAGCAGTACTTC
TRBV7-2,-,-,TRBJ1-2,CASSLGGGTGGYTF,TGTGCCAGCAGCTTGGGCGGGGGAACTGGTGGCTACACCTTC
TRBV6-5,TRBD1,-,TRBJ1-3,CASSYSGTGVLDTIYF,TGTGCCAGCAGTTACTCCGGGACAGGGGTTTTAGACACCATATATTTT
TRBV6-5,-,-,TRBJ1-2,CASSYSTAGGYTF,TGTGCCAGCAGTTACTCGACAGCCGGGGGCTACACCTTC
TRBV7-2,TRBD2,-,TRBJ2-3,CASSLAGTRQSDTQYF,TGTGCCAGCAGCTTAGCGGGGACTAGGCAATCAGATACGCAGTATTTT
TRBV27,TRBD2,few,TRBJ2-1,CASSRLAGGYEQFF,TGTGCCAGCAGTAGGTTAGCGGGAGGGTATGAGCAGTTCTTC
TRBV6-5,-,-,TRBJ1-3,CASSYGGGRNTIYF,TGTGCCAGCAGTTACGGGGGGGGTAGAAACACCATATATTTT
TRBV4-1,TRBD2,many,TRBJ2-7,CASSQGTSGSQQYF,TGCGCCAGCAGCCAAGGGACTAGCGGGAGCCAACAGTACTTC
TRBV9,TRBD1,-,TRBJ2-7,CASSPRPGQGSYEQYF,TGTGCCAGCAGCCCCAGACCGGGACAGGGATCCTACGAGCAGTACTTC
TRBV4-2,TRBD2,-,TRBJ2-5,CASSQATSGSKSETQYF,TGTGCCAGCAGCCAAGCTACTAGCGGGAGTAAATCCGAGACCCAGTACTTC
TRBV5-1,-,-,TRBJ1-2,CASGSAVGGSNYGYTF,TGCGCCAGCGGCTCTGCCGTCGGGGGATCTAACTATGGCTACACCTTC
TRBV4-3,TRBD1,-,TRBJ1-1,CASSQDRTGLMNTEAFF,TGCGCCAGCAGCCAAGATCGGACAGGGCTAATGAACACTGAAGCTTTCTTT
TRBV7-9,TRBD1,-,TRBJ2-5,CASSLVQGAETQYF,TGTGCCAGCAGCTTAGTCCAGGGGGCAGAGACCCAGTACTTC
TRBV30,-,-,TRBJ1-5,CAWSGSWGSNQPQNF,TGTGCCTGGAGCGGGAGTTGGGGAAGCAATCAGCCCCAGAATTTT
TRBV4-2,-,few,TRBJ2-5,CASSQDGSGQETQYF,TGTGCCAGCAGCCAAGACGGTAGCGGACAAGAGACCCAGTACTTC
TRBV9,TRBD1,few,TRBJ1-3,CASSGQGASGNTIYF,TGTGCCAGCAGCGGACAGGGGGCCTCTGGAAACACCATATATTTT
TRBV9,TRBD1,-,TRBJ2-7,CASSFRDRDYEQYF,TGTGCCAGCAGCTTCCGGGACAGGGACTACGAGCAGTACTTC
TRBV30,-,-,TRBJ2-1,CAWSPRNEQFF,TGTGCCTGGAGCCCTCGCAATGAGCAGTTCTTC
TRBV9,TRBD2,once,TRBJ2-2,CASSVGGLAGRIGELFF,TGTGCCAGCAGCGTAGGGGGACTAGCGGGAAGGATCGGGGAGCTGTTTTTT
TRBV25-1,-,few,TRBJ2-7,CASSGSYEQYF,TGTGCCAGCAGTGGGAGCTACGAGCAGTACTTC
TRBV15,-,-,TRBJ1-4,CATSRDRGAGGEKLFF,TGTGCCACCAGCAGAGACCGGGGGGCGGGGGGAGAAAAACTGTTTTTT
TRBV19,TRBD2,few,TRBJ2-1,CASRVREGLSEQFF,TGTGCCAGTCGCGTGCGGGAGGGGTTAAGTGAGCAGTTCTTC
TRBV7-8,TRBD2,-,TRBJ2-3,CASSLGTSGSLRTDTQYF,TGTGCCAGCAGCTTAGGGACTAGCGGGAGTCTTCGCACAGATACGCAGTATTTT
TRBV10-3,-,few,TRBJ2-7,CAISDGSSNLGEQYF,TGTGCCATCAGTGACGGTAGCTCCAACCTCGGCGAGCAGTACTTC
TRBV4-2,TRBD2,-,TRBJ2-1,CASSQASGRTYNEQFF,TGTGCCAGCAGCCAGGCAAGCGGGAGGACCTACAATGAGCAGTTCTTC
TRBV5-1,-,-,TRBJ1-3,CASRGGPGSGNTIYF,TGCGCCAGCAGGGGAGGACCGGGATCTGGAAACACCATATATTTT
TRBV4-2,-,few,TRBJ1-1,CASSQDPRGGTEAFF,TGTGCCAGCAGCCAAGATCCCCGGGGGGGCACTGAAGCTTTCTTT
TRBV19,TRBD2,-,TRBJ2-7,CASSIASTSGRAGEQYF,TGTGCCAGTAGTATAGCCTCAACTAGCGGGAGGGCCGGCGAGCAGTACTTC
TRBV5-6,TRBD1,-,TRBJ2-2,CASSFDRETGELFF,TGTGCCAGCAGTTTTGACAGGGAGACCGGGGAGCTGTTTTTT
TRBV5-5,TRBD1,few,TRBJ1-4,CASSLGTGEGEKLFF,TGTGCCAGCAGCTTGGGGACAGGGGAAGGAGAAAAACTGTTTTTT
TRBV29-1,TRBD1,few,TRBJ1-1,CSVEDRAWRNTEAFF,TGCAGCGTTGAGGACAGGGCATGGAGAAACACTGAAGCTTTCTTT
TRBV14,TRBD2,-,TRBJ2-7,CASSQDEWETSGRALYEQYF,TGTGCCAGCAGCCAAGATGAGTGGGAGACTAGCGGGAGGGCCTTATACGAGCAGTACTTC
TRBV7-3,TRBD2,-,TRBJ2-1,CASSQGLAGDNEQFF,TGTGCCAGCAGCCAAGGCCTAGCGGGTGACAATGAGCAGTTCTTC
TRBV7-9,-,-,TRBJ1-2,CASSLKAGRDYGYTF,TGTGCCAGCAGCTTAAAGGCAGGGAGGGACTATGGCTACACCTTC
TRBV5-4,-,-,TRBJ2-1,CASSRTDYNEQFF,TGTGCCAGCAGCCGGACAGACTACAATGAGCAGTTCTTC
TRBV6-6,-,once,TRBJ1-1,CASSYVSTQSGTEAFF,TGTGCCAGCAGTTACGTTTCCACTCAAAGCGGCACTGAAGCTTTCTTT